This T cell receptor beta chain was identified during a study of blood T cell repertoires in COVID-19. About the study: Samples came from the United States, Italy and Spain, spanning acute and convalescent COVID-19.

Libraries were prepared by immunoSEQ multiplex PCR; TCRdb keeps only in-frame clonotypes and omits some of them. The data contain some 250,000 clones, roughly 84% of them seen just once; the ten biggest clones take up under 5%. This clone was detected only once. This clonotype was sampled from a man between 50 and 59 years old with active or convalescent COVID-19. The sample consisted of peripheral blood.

The chain's CDR3 is CASSLTSGAPYEQYF. CDR3 in DNA: TGTGCCAGCAGCTTAACCAGCGGGGCCCCCTACGAGCAGTACTTC. The gene calls are TRBV7-3 and TRBJ2-7; TRBD2 aligns across 7 bases. This CDR3 comprises 15 residues. Trimming cost V 0 bases and J 2 bases; bases outside gene matches: 4. Germline loops: CDR1 SGHTA, CDR2 FQGTGA.